The 10 T cell receptor beta chains given below trace back to one sample, sequenced in a study of CD8+ T cells in alopecia areata. cDNA serving as the sequencing template came from extracted, reverse transcribed RNA. Here immunoSEQ multiplex PCR was the method, and the copy in TCRdb shows in-frame clones only, minus some. Altogether fewer than 200,000 clones are present, 67% being singletons, with the ten largest covering 10% to 12%. This specimen was CD8+ T cells sorted from blood, taken at week 0. The receptors were sampled from a human donor with alopecia areata.

V and J are TRBV9 and TRBJ1-6; TRBD1 aligns across 7 bases. Germline-derived CDR1 and CDR2 are SGDLS and YYNGEE. The CDR3 is 13 residues long. The J segment lost 9 bases and the V segment lost 3 bases, leaving 3 bases of the junction unmatched. The CDR3 DNA reads TGTGCCAGCAGCGAGACAGGGAGTTCACCCCTCCACTTT. Its translation: CASSETGSSPLHF.

A few counts support this clone. V and J are TRBV4-1 and TRBJ2-2; D ambiguous. This CDR3 region has 14 residues. V shed 2 bases and J shed 2 bases, with 6 bases lying between them. The germline V gene encodes CDR1 MGHRA and CDR2 YSYEKL. The CDR3 sequence: CASSQFRNTGELFF. The CDR3 DNA reads TGCGCCAGCAGCCAATTTCGTAACACCGGGGAGCTGTTTTTT.

J is TRBJ1-1 and V is TRBV9; 8 bases line up with TRBD1. Per germline, CDR1 SGDLS and CDR2 YYNGEE. This CDR3 spans 13 amino acids. The trim removed 3 bases at V and 11 bases at J, leaving 9 bases unmatched. The CDR3 region is CASSAPDRVRAFF. In DNA, the CDR3 is TGTGCCAGCAGCGCACCGGACAGGGTTCGTGCTTTCTTT.

This chain connects TRBV29-1 to TRBJ1-2; D is undetermined. The CDR3 loop spans 14 amino acids. The germline V gene encodes CDR1 SQVTM and CDR2 ANQGSEA. Trimming cost V 3 bases and J 3 bases, with 14 bases left between them. CDR3 nucleotide sequence: TGCAGCGTTGAGAGCAGATCCTCCGACTATGGCTACACCTTC. Its protein product is CSVESRSSDYGYTF.

The chain couples TRBV7-8 to TRBJ1-2; D is uncertain. Germline CDR1 reads SGHVS; CDR2 reads FQNEAQ. V was pared by 2 bases and J by 6 bases, with 7 bases between. The length of the CDR3 is 12 residues. CDR3 nucleotide sequence: TGTGCCAGCAGCTTAAAATTGGATGGCTACACCTTC. This codes for CASSLKLDGYTF. The whole variable domain, remainder taken from reference TRBV7-8 and TRBJ1-2, is GAGVSQSPRYKVAKRGQDVALRCDPISGHVSLFWYQQALGQGPEFLTYFQNEAQLDKSGLPSDRFFAERPEGSVSTLKIQRTQQEDSAVYLCASSLKLDGYTFGSGTRLTVV.

This sequence joins TRBV7-7 and TRBJ2-3; no reliable D call. The CDR3 runs 13 residues. V lost 5 bases and J 4 bases, leaving 10 bases between the germline ends. Germline CDR1 SSHAT, CDR2 FNYEAQ (reference sequence). CDR3 region: CASSISQADTQYF. CDR3 DNA sequence: TGTGCCAGCAGCATTAGCCAGGCAGATACGCAGTATTTT. The complete variable domain, with remaining parts taken from reference TRBV7-7 and TRBJ2-3, reads GAGVSQSPRYKVTKRGQDVTLRCDPISSHATLYWYQQALGQGPEFLTYFNYEAQPDKSGLPSDRFSAERPEGSISTLTIQRTEQRDSAMYRCASSISQADTQYFGPGTRLTVL.

To note about this clone: Other DNA sequences of this sample code for an identical CDR3. V gene TRBV7-9 combines with J gene TRBJ1-5; 8 bases agree with TRBD1. CDR1 and CDR2 from the germline V gene are SEHNR and FQNEAQ (reference sequence). V shed 3 bases and J 4 bases; nucleotides not matched to a gene: 2. The length of the CDR3 is 14 residues. The CDR3 spells CASSLQGANQPQHF. The CDR3 DNA follows: TGTGCCAGCAGCTTGCAGGGGGCAAATCAGCCCCAGCATTTT.

This clone was recorded once. The chain combines TRBV4-1 with TRBJ1-2; TRBD1 might be the D (6 bases). This CDR3 has 16 amino acids. V dropped 5 bases and J dropped 7 bases, with 23 bases sitting between them. CDR1 and CDR2 from the germline V gene are MGHRA and YSYEKL. CDR3 bases: TGCGCCAGCAGCTACAGGCAGGGGCGAGATTGGAGTGGCTACACCTTC. Its protein is CASSYRQGRDWSGYTF.

V gene TRBV9 combines with J gene TRBJ2-7; TRBD1 aligns across 7 bases. The CDR3 totals 14 residues. The trim removed 3 bases at V and 2 bases at J, leaving 5 bases unmatched. Germline CDR1 SGDLS, CDR2 YYNGEE. Here the CDR3 DNA reads TGTGCCAGCAGCGCTACCCAGGGGGCCTACGAGCAGTACTTC. This gives the protein CASSATQGAYEQYF.

This CDR3 reads CSVAGGVEAFF. For the CDR3, the DNA is TGCAGCGTTGCGGGAGGGGTCGAAGCTTTCTTT. This chain connects TRBV29-1 to TRBJ1-1; perhaps TRBD1 as D (5 bases). The CDR3 totals 11 residues. V was trimmed by 4 bases and J by 8 bases, leaving 11 bases between them. CDR1 and CDR2 from the germline V gene are SQVTM and ANQGSEA.